This TCR beta chain comes out of a study of blood T cell repertoires in COVID-19. Trimming took 4 bases from V and 7 from J, leaving 12 bases between them. The CDR3 runs to 12 residues. CDR1 is SGHRS, CDR2 YFSETQ, per germline. Sequencing was performed with immunoSEQ multiplex PCR; in TCRdb, only in-frame clones are kept and a portion is missing. The sample has 200,000 or so clones, around 83% seen once; the top ten hold approximately 1.3%. Sequencing used PBMCs or T cells enriched from blood (not recorded which). The sequence was collected from a woman aged 40 to 55 with acute COVID-19. The chain couples TRBV5-1 to TRBJ2-7; D gene uncertain. CDR3 bases: TGCGCCAGCAGCCGAGGAAAACAAGAGCAGTACTTC. Protein: CASSRGKQEQYF.